These 20 T cell receptor beta chains were sequenced from one sample in a study of CD8 T cells in Susac syndrome. It was with random hexamers that roughly 0.5 to 1 ug RNA was reverse transcribed. TCRdb re-called the immunoSEQ multiplex PCR reads with MiXCR, one entry per CDR3 protein. In the table there are some 140,000 distinct CDR3 sequences, around 85% of which are singletons. The sample taken for sequencing was CD8+ T cells from PBMCs. The receptors stem from a human donor with multiple sclerosis.

The chain has TRBV7-6 and TRBJ2-6, with 10 nucleotides matching TRBD1. CDR1 and CDR2 from the germline V gene are SGHVS and FNYEAQ. Losses at the gene ends were 5 bases for V and 0 bases for J; bases not matched to a gene: 10. This CDR3 is 19 amino acids long. The chain's CDR3 is CASSTPGTGDFSGANVLTF. CDR3 nucleotides: TGTGCCAGCAGCACTCCCGGGACAGGGGATTTCTCTGGGGCCAACGTCCTGACTTTC. The full variable domain, its missing parts supplied by reference TRBV7-6 and TRBJ2-6, is GAGVSQSPRYKVTKRGQDVALRCDPISGHVSLYWYRQALGQGPEFLTYFNYEAQQDKSGLPNDRFSAERPEGSISTLTIQRTEQRDSAMYRCASSTPGTGDFSGANVLTFGAGSRLTVL.

This chain joins TRBV6-1 and TRBJ2-7, with 11 nucleotides matching TRBD1. The CDR3 has 14 residues. V lost 3 bases to trimming and J lost 2 bases; unmatched junction nucleotides: 0. Per germline, CDR1 MNHNS and CDR2 SASEGT. The CDR3 region has the DNA TGTGCCAGCAGTGAGGGACAGGGGGCCTACGAGCAGTACTTC. It specifies CASSEGQGAYEQYF.

The chain employs TRBV19 and TRBJ2-1; 9 bases match TRBD2. CDR1 LNHDA and CDR2 SQIVND come from the germline V gene (reference sequence). The CDR3 is made up of 19 amino acids. Trimming cost V 3 bases and J 4 bases; bases outside gene matches: 16. The CDR3 coding sequence is TGTGCCAGTAGTATCGGCGGGGTTGGGCTAGCGGGGTTTTACAATGAGCAGTTCTTC. Translation gives CASSIGGVGLAGFYNEQFF.

The V and J genes are TRBV10-1 and TRBJ2-7, with D hard to call. Per the germline V gene, CDR1 is WNHNN and CDR2 is SYGVQD (reference sequence). This CDR3 contains 8 residues. In DNA form, the CDR3 reads TGCGCCAGCAGTGTGAGGCGCGTC. Protein sequence: CASSVRRV.

In this sample, this clonotype turned up a few times. The chain is built from TRBV6-1 and TRBJ1-4; 7 bases align to TRBD1. Per the germline V gene, CDR1 is MNHNS and CDR2 is SASEGT. The ends lost 6 bases at V and 4 bases at J; junction bases unmatched: 5. The length of the CDR3 is 14 residues. The CDR3 is CASRTGTLNEKLFF. The CDR3 DNA is TGTGCCAGCAGGACAGGGACCCTTAATGAAAAACTGTTTTTT.

The genes are TRBV24-1 and TRBJ2-2; D remains unclear. CDR1 is KGHDR, CDR2 SFDVKD, per germline. The V end was cut by 8 bases, the J end by 2 bases, with 14 bases between. The CDR3 is 15 residues long. CDR3 nucleotides: TGTGCCACCATGGATTACAAGAAAAACACCGGGGAGCTGTTTTTT. It specifies CATMDYKKNTGELFF.

This chain connects TRBV4-3 to TRBJ2-1; D is unresolved. The CDR3 sequence is 14 residues long. CDR1 LGHNA and CDR2 YSLEER come from the germline V gene. Trimming removed 0 bases from V and 2 bases from J, with 5 bases in between. The CDR3 coding sequence is TGCGCCAGCAGCCAAGAGCGAACCTACAATGAGCAGTTCTTC. Protein: CASSQERTYNEQFF.

The chain links TRBV3-1 to TRBJ2-7; tentative D call: TRBD1 (6 bases). Trimming shortened V by 3 bases and J by 1 base, and 10 bases separated the two germline ends. Germline V CDR1 and CDR2: LGHDT, YNNKEL (reference sequence). The CDR3 spans 14 residues. CDR3: CASSHGQRSYEQYF. The DNA of the CDR3 is TGTGCCAGCAGCCACGGACAGAGATCCTACGAGCAGTACTTC.

CDR3 sequence: CASSRGDLEAFF. CDR3 coding DNA: TGTGCCAGCAGCCGCGGCGATCTCGAAGCTTTCTTT. The chain carries TRBV13 and TRBJ1-1; D uncertain. Looked up from germline, CDR1 is PRHDT and CDR2 is FYEKMQ (reference sequence). Trimming left V 5 bases short and J 8 bases short, with 12 bases between. There are 12 residues in the CDR3.

The chain is built from TRBV20-1 and TRBJ2-1; D may be TRBD2 (5 bases). The CDR3 consists of 13 residues. Trimming took 0 bases from V and 9 from J, leaving 12 bases between them. Germline V CDR1 and CDR2: DFQATT, SNEGSKA (reference sequence). The CDR3 is CSARDWESGEQFF. The CDR3 bases are TGCAGTGCTAGAGATTGGGAGTCCGGTGAGCAGTTCTTC.

The chain has TRBV11-2 and TRBJ2-3; 11 positions agree with TRBD2. V lost 2 bases, J lost 2 bases, and 6 bases stayed unmatched. The germline CDR1 and CDR2 sequences are SGHAT and FQNNGV. This CDR3 has 17 amino acids. This chain's CDR3 is CASSLSVTSGATDTQYF. The DNA for the CDR3 is TGTGCCAGCAGCTTATCCGTGACTAGCGGGGCCACAGATACGCAGTATTTT.

The chain links TRBV4-1 to TRBJ2-1; D gene ambiguous. V lost 2 bases, J lost 6 bases, and 2 bases lay in between. Per germline, CDR1 MGHRA and CDR2 YSYEKL. The CDR3 sequence is 11 residues long. CDR3 sequence reads: CASSQRNEQFF. CDR3 in DNA: TGCGCCAGCAGCCAACGCAATGAGCAGTTCTTC.

V usage is TRBV7-8 and J usage is TRBJ1-5; TRBD1 might be the D (5 bases). Germline loops: CDR1 SGHVS, CDR2 FQNEAQ. The V end lost 0 bases, the J end lost 1 base, and 7 bases lay between the germline ends. This CDR3 has 15 residues. The CDR3 region has the DNA TGTGCCAGCAGCTTAGCTGGGACCAGCAATCAGCCCCAGCATTTT. Translation gives CASSLAGTSNQPQHF.

This clonotype appeared a single time. The chain combines TRBV28 with TRBJ2-1; tentative D call: TRBD2 (6 bases). Germline lookup yields CDR1 MDHEN and CDR2 SYDVKM. This CDR3 region has 17 residues. Trimming shortened V by 1 base and J by 7 bases, and 20 bases separated the two germline ends. In DNA, the CDR3 is TGTGCCAGCAGTTTATCTGACCTCCCCGGGACTTCAAATGAGCAGTTCTTC. Translated, it gives CASSLSDLPGTSNEQFF. The full variable domain, completed using reference TRBV28 and TRBJ2-1, is DVKVTQSSRYLVKRTGEKVFLECVQDMDHENMFWYRQDPGLGLRLIYFSYDVKMKEKGDIPEGYSVSREKKERFSLILESASTNQTSMYLCASSLSDLPGTSNEQFFGPGTRLTVL.

The V call is TRBV20-1, the J call TRBJ1-4, with 9 bases aligning to TRBD1. Unmatched junction bases numbered 3, after V lost 4 bases and J lost 0 bases. This CDR3 comprises 15 residues. Germline values: CDR1 DFQATT, CDR2 SNEGSKA (reference sequence). DNA of the CDR3: TGCAGTGCTACCACAGGGGGCGCAACTAATGAAAAACTGTTTTTT. Protein: CSATTGGATNEKLFF.

The rearrangement joins TRBV27 to TRBJ2-2; no firm D call. CDR1 is MNHEY, CDR2 SMNVEV, per germline (reference sequence). Trimming took off 4 bases at V and 7 bases at J, with 13 bases between the two ends. This CDR3 contains 14 residues. In nucleotides, the CDR3 is TGTGCCAGCAGTTCTCAACGGGCGGACGGGGAGCTGTTTTTT. Amino acid sequence: CASSSQRADGELFF.

This rearrangement joins TRBV5-1 to TRBJ1-1; perhaps TRBD1 as D (5 bases). Deletions cut 2 bases from V and 0 bases from J, with 11 bases between. Germline CDR1 reads SGHRS; CDR2 reads YFSETQ. The CDR3 covers 15 residues. CDR3 sequence reads: CASSFLGVMNTEAFF. CDR3 bases: TGCGCCAGCAGCTTCTTAGGGGTCATGAACACTGAAGCTTTCTTT.

The V and J genes are TRBV28 and TRBJ2-7; tentative D call: TRBD2 (6 bases). The length of the CDR3 is 15 residues. The V end lost 3 bases, the J end lost 2 bases, and 14 bases lay between the germline ends. CDR1 is MDHEN, CDR2 SYDVKM, per germline. This chain's CDR3 is CASSLSSGSAYEQYF. The DNA for the CDR3 is TGTGCCAGCAGTTTGAGCAGCGGGTCCGCCTACGAGCAGTACTTC.

In DNA, the CDR3 is TGTGCCAGCAGCGAGGGACAGGACAATGAGCAGTTCTTC. Its translation is CASSEGQDNEQFF. The gene calls are TRBV9 and TRBJ2-1, with TRBD1 matching 8 bases. The V gene's germline CDR1 is SGDLS and CDR2 YYNGEE. The CDR3 has 13 residues. The J segment lost 5 bases and the V segment lost 3 bases, leaving 1 base of the junction unmatched.

The chain is built from TRBV3-1 and TRBJ2-1; D might be TRBD2 (5 bases). The CDR3 is 13 amino acids. Germline CDR1 reads LGHDT; CDR2 reads YNNKEL (reference sequence). Trimming left V 0 bases short and J 15 bases short, with 15 bases between. The CDR3 is CASSQDNPVGLFF. DNA for the CDR3: TGTGCCAGCAGCCAAGATAATCCGGTTGGACTGTTCTTC.